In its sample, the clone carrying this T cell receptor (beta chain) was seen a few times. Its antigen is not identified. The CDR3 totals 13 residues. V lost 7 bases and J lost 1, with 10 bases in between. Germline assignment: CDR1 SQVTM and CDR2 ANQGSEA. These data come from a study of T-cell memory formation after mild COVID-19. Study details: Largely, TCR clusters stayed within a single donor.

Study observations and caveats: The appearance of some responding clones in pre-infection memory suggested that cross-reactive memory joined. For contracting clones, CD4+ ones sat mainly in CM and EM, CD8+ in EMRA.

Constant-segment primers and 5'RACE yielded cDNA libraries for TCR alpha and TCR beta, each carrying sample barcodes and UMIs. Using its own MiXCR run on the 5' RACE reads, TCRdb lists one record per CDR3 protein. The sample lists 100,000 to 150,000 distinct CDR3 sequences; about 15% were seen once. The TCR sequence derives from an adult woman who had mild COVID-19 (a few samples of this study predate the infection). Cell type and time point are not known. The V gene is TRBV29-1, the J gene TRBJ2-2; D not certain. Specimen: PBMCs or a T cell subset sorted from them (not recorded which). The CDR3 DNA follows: TGCAGCGGTCAACAGCTGAACACCGGGGAGCTGTTTTTT. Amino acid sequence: CSGQQLNTGELFF.